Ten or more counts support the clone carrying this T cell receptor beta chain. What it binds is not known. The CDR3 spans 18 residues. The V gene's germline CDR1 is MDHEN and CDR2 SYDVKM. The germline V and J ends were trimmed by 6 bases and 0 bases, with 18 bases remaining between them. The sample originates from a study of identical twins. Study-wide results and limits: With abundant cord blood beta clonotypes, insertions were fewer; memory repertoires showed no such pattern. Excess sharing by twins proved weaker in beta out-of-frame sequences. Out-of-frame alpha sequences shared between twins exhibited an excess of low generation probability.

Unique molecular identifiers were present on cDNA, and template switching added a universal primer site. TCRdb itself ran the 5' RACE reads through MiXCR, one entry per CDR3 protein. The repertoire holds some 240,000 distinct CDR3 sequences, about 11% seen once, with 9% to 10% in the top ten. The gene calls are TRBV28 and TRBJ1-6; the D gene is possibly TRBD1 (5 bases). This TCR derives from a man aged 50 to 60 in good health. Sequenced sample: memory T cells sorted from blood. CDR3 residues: CASSPIQSGSSYNSPLHF. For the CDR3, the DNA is TGTGCCAGCAGCCCCATCCAATCAGGGAGCTCCTATAATTCACCCCTCCACTTT.